This T cell receptor (beta chain) is from a study of shared clonotypes between healthy human individuals. This clone was observed a single time. V shed 6 bases, J shed 0 bases, and the junction held 11 bases outside the gene matches. Germline V gives CDR1 MDHEN, CDR2 SYDVKM. The CDR3 sequence is 17 residues long. Measured with immunoSEQ multiplex PCR; TCRdb has only the in-frame clones, and not every one. The sample has 300,000 to 400,000 clones, about nine tenths seen once. The receptor's source is a man younger than 35 in good health. Sequencing input: memory CD8+ T cells sorted from blood. Specified subset: CD45RO+ cells pooled with CCR7-negative TemRA cells. The V gene is TRBV28, the J gene TRBJ2-7; 10 bases line up with TRBD2. CDR3 nucleotides: TGTGCCAGCAGCTATACACCGGGACTAGCGAACTCCTACGAGCAGTACTTC. Its protein is CASSYTPGLANSYEQYF.